This TCR beta chain stems from a study of shared clonotypes between healthy human individuals. Looking at the study overall: For every donor, three CD4 naive, three CD4 memory, two CD8 naive and one CD8 memory plates were used. Findings and limits, study-wide: What naive subsets generally showed was a larger estimated richness than memory subsets showed.

Comments on this clone: Its antigen is not known.

Some clones are missing from TCRdb's copy, which holds only in-frame ones; the method was immunoSEQ multiplex PCR. The sample consists of over a million clones, roughly 96% of them appearing once. This CDR3 is built from 16 residues. The V gene's germline CDR1 is MGHRA and CDR2 YSYEKL. V was trimmed by 1 base and J by 2 bases, leaving 15 bases between them. The genes are TRBV4-1 and TRBJ2-7; D perhaps matches TRBD2 (6 bases). The TCR was taken from a man aged 30 to 45 in good health. Sequenced: naive CD4+ T cells sorted from blood. Subset reported: CD45RA+ positively selected. Here the CDR3 DNA reads TGCGCCAGCAGCCAAGGATCAGCGGGTGAAACCTACGAGCAGTACTTC. This codes for CASSQGSAGETYEQYF.